These 24 T cell receptor beta chains were all obtained from the same sample, sequenced in a study of graft-versus-host responses after intestinal transplantation. The data were produced by immunoSEQ multiplex PCR, yet TCRdb's version contains in-frame clones alone and is incomplete. This table has roughly 69,000 clones, roughly 89% appearing once. Here the sequenced sample was bone marrow, taken around 730 days after intestinal transplantation. All receptors derive from a human patient who received an intestinal transplant, so some T cells may come from the graft donor.

The chain employs TRBV6-6 and TRBJ1-1, with D possibly being TRBD1 (6 bases). The germline V and J ends were trimmed by 2 bases and 5 bases, with 12 bases remaining between them. The CDR3 has 14 residues. Germline-derived CDR1 and CDR2 are MNHNY and SVGAGI (reference sequence). This CDR3 reads CASSYRQERTEAFF. CDR3 nucleotide sequence: TGTGCCAGCAGTTACAGACAGGAGAGGACTGAAGCTTTCTTT.

Written as DNA, the CDR3 is TGTGCCAGCAGCTTGGGGGGGACCCTCTCGCCGTGGGAGACCCAGTACTTC. Protein product: CASSLGGTLSPWETQYF. The gene calls are TRBV5-5 and TRBJ2-5; D tentatively reads TRBD1 or TRBD2 (5 bases each). V gave up 0 bases and J gave up 5 bases, with 20 bases separating them. In germline, CDR1 is SGHKS, CDR2 YYEKEE (reference sequence). CDR3 length: 17 residues.

The CDR3 spells CASSLRGYSTDTQYF. The CDR3 coding sequence is TGTGCCAGCAGCTTGAGGGGTTATAGCACAGATACGCAGTATTTT. The chain links TRBV11-2 to TRBJ2-3; either TRBD1 or TRBD2 may supply D (5 bases each). CDR3 length: 15 residues. Trimming left V 3 bases short and J 0 bases short, with 10 bases between. Germline V lookup: CDR1 SGHAT, CDR2 FQNNGV.

In this sample, this clone turned up a few times. This rearrangement joins TRBV30 to TRBJ2-2; 9 positions match TRBD1. Germline V CDR1 and CDR2: GTSNPN, SVGIG (reference sequence). V lost 2 bases and J lost 3; bases outside the gene matches: 4. The CDR3 is 15 amino acids. As DNA, the CDR3 is TGTGCCTGGAGTCCCCGGGACAGGGACACCGGGGAGCTGTTTTTT. Its translation is CAWSPRDRDTGELFF.

V is TRBV6-5 and J is TRBJ1-2; D remains ambiguous. Deletions cut 6 bases from V and 4 bases from J, with 18 bases between. The CDR3 spans 15 residues. CDR1 is MNHEY and CDR2 is SVGAGI in the germline V gene. The CDR3 bases are TGTGCCAGCAGCCACCGGGGTCGGGTCGGCTATGGCTACACCTTC. This codes for CASSHRGRVGYGYTF.

This clone was seen only once. The chain is built from TRBV6-4 and TRBJ2-4, with TRBD2 as a possible D gene (6 bases). CDR3 length: 12 amino acids. Per the germline V gene, CDR1 is MRHNA and CDR2 is SNTAGT. Trimming removed 8 bases from V and 14 bases from J, with 19 bases in between. This chain's CDR3 is CASAVADLWEYF. The CDR3 region has the DNA TGTGCCAGCGCCGTAGCGGACTTATGGGAGTACTTC.

The chain links TRBV5-4 to TRBJ1-4, with D tentatively TRBD1 (5 bases). The germline V gene encodes CDR1 SGHNT and CDR2 YYREEE (reference sequence). This CDR3 spans 14 amino acids. V lost 0 bases and J 8 bases, leaving 11 bases between the germline ends. CDR3: CASSLARTSEKLFF. CDR3 sequence (DNA): TGTGCCAGCAGCTTGGCACGGACAAGCGAAAAACTGTTTTTT. The variable domain in full, with the rest retrieved from reference TRBV5-4 and TRBJ1-4, is ETGVTQSPTHLIKTRGQQVTLRCSSQSGHNTVSWYQQALGQGPQFIFQYYREEENGRGNFPPRFSGLQFPNYSSELNVNALELDDSALYLCASSLARTSEKLFFGSGTQLSVL.

The rearrangement uses TRBV7-9 and TRBJ1-5; D gene ambiguous. The V gene's germline CDR1 is SEHNR and CDR2 FQNEAQ (reference sequence). V lost 4 bases to trimming and J lost 0 bases, with 7 bases between them. The CDR3 covers 14 residues. The CDR3 spells CASSSDGSNQPQHF. CDR3 DNA sequence: TGTGCCAGCAGCTCCGATGGTAGCAATCAGCCCCAGCATTTT.

The rearrangement joins TRBV7-9 to TRBJ2-5, with TRBD2 matching over 7 bases. Germline CDR1 and CDR2: SEHNR and FQNEAQ (reference sequence). V gave up 3 bases and J gave up 0 bases; unmatched junction bases: 4. The CDR3 is 15 residues long. Here the CDR3 DNA reads TGTGCCAGCAGCTTCAGGGACTACAACCAAGAGACCCAGTACTTC. Protein sequence: CASSFRDYNQETQYF.

The chain is built from TRBV4-1 and TRBJ2-5; D is ambiguous. The germline CDR1 and CDR2 sequences are MGHRA and YSYEKL. Trimming cost V 7 bases and J 2 bases, with 17 bases left between them. The CDR3 extends over 15 amino acids. CDR3 bases: TGCGCCAGCACCTCTATACCGGGCCTACAAGAGACCCAGTACTTC. Translated, it gives CASTSIPGLQETQYF.

The chain links TRBV27 to TRBJ1-2; 7 bases fit TRBD1. Germline loops: CDR1 MNHEY, CDR2 SMNVEV (reference sequence). The CDR3 consists of 14 residues. The junction had 8 bases not matched to a gene; V was cut back by 4 bases and J by 6 bases. The CDR3 protein is CASSSNRGENGYTF. The CDR3 DNA reads TGTGCCAGCAGTTCAAACAGGGGAGAGAATGGCTACACCTTC.

This chain connects TRBV7-2 to TRBJ2-1; D tentatively fits TRBD1 or TRBD2 (5 bases each). CDR3 size: 15 residues. Per the germline V gene, CDR1 is SGHTA and CDR2 is FQGNSA. Deletions cut 5 bases from V and 8 bases from J, with 19 bases between. The CDR3 sequence: CASSAIKVLGDEQFF. CDR3 nucleotides: TGTGCCAGCAGCGCAATTAAGGTCCTGGGGGATGAGCAGTTCTTC.

The chain joins TRBV9 to TRBJ1-1, with D unresolved. The CDR3 contains 15 residues. CDR1 is SGDLS and CDR2 is YYNGEE in the germline V gene. V lost 4 bases to trimming and J lost 2 bases, with 15 bases between them. CDR3 coding DNA: TGTGCCAGCAGCCCAGCGACCGGATATAACACTGAAGCTTTCTTT. It codes for CASSPATGYNTEAFF.

V gene TRBV10-1 combines with J gene TRBJ2-1, with TRBD2 matching 8 bases. The germline CDR1 and CDR2 sequences are WNHNN and SYGVQD (reference sequence). Trimming at V came to 5 bases and at J to 11 bases, leaving 5 bases not matched to a gene. CDR3 size: 12 residues. The chain's CDR3 is CASSPNSGKQFF. In nucleotides, the CDR3 is TGCGCCAGCAGTCCTAATAGCGGGAAGCAGTTCTTC.

The V call is TRBV7-3, the J call TRBJ2-1; 13 bases match TRBD2. The V and J ends lost 5 bases and 7 bases, in that order; junction bases with no gene match: 5. CDR1 and CDR2 from the germline V gene are SGHTA and FQGTGA. This CDR3 comprises 15 residues. The DNA for the CDR3 is TGTGCCAGCAGCCTCACTAGCGGGGGGGCAAATGAGCAGTTCTTC. Translating it yields CASSLTSGGANEQFF.

The chain combines TRBV6-1 with TRBJ2-1; D ambiguous. The CDR3 has 14 residues. Looked up from germline, CDR1 is MNHNS and CDR2 is SASEGT. The V end lost 9 bases, the J end lost 9 bases, and 21 bases lay between the germline ends. CDR3 DNA: TGTGCCAGTTGGACCCCCCAGATTTTTTTTGAGCAGTTCTTC. Protein: CASWTPQIFFEQFF.

This clone was counted once. V and J are TRBV6-5 and TRBJ2-7; 8 bases match TRBD1. CDR1 and CDR2 from the germline V gene are MNHEY and SVGAGI. This CDR3 spans 15 amino acids. V shed 1 base, J shed 7 bases, and the junction held 9 bases outside the gene matches. The CDR3 spells CASSYLLGDRREQYF. The CDR3 DNA is TGTGCCAGCAGTTACTTGCTAGGGGACAGGAGGGAGCAGTACTTC.

The chain links TRBV7-9 to TRBJ1-1, with D unclear. V was cut by 3 bases and J by 0 bases, with 14 bases left in between. The CDR3 spans 16 residues. Germline V CDR1 and CDR2: SEHNR, FQNEAQ (reference sequence). The CDR3 nucleotides read TGTGCCAGCAGCTTTCCCAGAGTGGATATGAACACTGAAGCTTTCTTT. It is translated as CASSFPRVDMNTEAFF.

J is TRBJ2-1 and V is TRBV7-9; 9 nucleotides align to TRBD2. CDR1 is SEHNR and CDR2 is FQNEAQ in the germline V gene (reference sequence). J lost 3 bases, V lost 5 bases, and 8 bases had no gene match. This CDR3 comprises 16 residues. The CDR3 is CASSPWTSEYYNEQFF. CDR3 in DNA: TGTGCCAGCAGCCCGTGGACTAGCGAGTACTACAATGAGCAGTTCTTC.

V usage is TRBV5-1 and J usage is TRBJ2-2, with D hard to call. CDR1 and CDR2 from the germline V gene are SGHRS and YFSETQ. This CDR3 has 13 residues. V dropped 0 bases and J dropped 8 bases, with 8 bases sitting between them. The CDR3 region has the DNA TGCGCCAGCAGCTTGGAGGCGACAGGGGAGCTGTTTTTT. Translation gives CASSLEATGELFF.

The gene calls are TRBV6-5 and TRBJ1-3, with no clear D. Trimming pared 6 bases from V and 0 bases from J, leaving 9 bases between. The CDR3 sequence is 14 residues long. Germline V CDR1 and CDR2: MNHEY, SVGAGI. The CDR3 region is CASRGANSGNTIYF. DNA of the CDR3: TGTGCCAGCAGGGGCGCCAACTCTGGAAACACCATATATTTT.

The CDR3 DNA is TGTGCCAGCAGTGAAGGGAGTGAGCAGTACTTC. Encoded protein: CASSEGSEQYF. The rearrangement links TRBV6-1 to TRBJ2-7; D uncertain. Germline loops: CDR1 MNHNS, CDR2 SASEGT. This CDR3 has 11 amino acids. V was clipped by 1 base and J by 7 bases, with 5 bases between them.

The genes are TRBV30 and TRBJ2-2, with 11 bases identical to TRBD2. This CDR3 spans 14 amino acids. Germline CDR1 and CDR2: GTSNPN and SVGIG (reference sequence). V shed 1 base and J 5 bases; nucleotides not matched to a gene: 0. CDR3 sequence (DNA): TGTGCCTGGAGTGGACTAGCGGGAACCGGGGAGCTGTTTTTT. Protein product: CAWSGLAGTGELFF.

The rearrangement uses TRBV28 and TRBJ2-7; D gene uncertain. The CDR3 totals 16 residues. Trimming cost V 3 bases and J 0 bases, with 15 bases left between them. Germline-derived CDR1 and CDR2 are MDHEN and SYDVKM. Here the CDR3 DNA reads TGTGCCAGCAGTTTCTCATACCTCACGAACTCCTACGAGCAGTACTTC. It codes for CASSFSYLTNSYEQYF.